One TCR beta chain is described in this entry. The data are from a study of blood T cell repertoires in COVID-19. Germline V lookup: CDR1 MNHEY, CDR2 SVGAGI. This CDR3 comprises 11 residues. Trimming cost V 6 bases and J 9 bases, with 9 bases left between them. Original methodology: Estimation of nucleated cell counts relied on the amplification of reference gene primers. TCRdb keeps only in-frame clones here, not all; method: immunoSEQ multiplex PCR. V, J and clone size were drawn from that table, and D and trimming were deduced from the DNA. The table has under 85,000 clones, nearly 90% seen once. The sequence was collected from a man over 45 with acute or convalescent COVID-19. This chain uses TRBV6-5 with TRBJ2-1, with unresolved D. The material sequenced was peripheral blood. The CDR3 region has the DNA TGTGCCAGCAGCCGAGGCGGTGAGCAGTTCTTC. Translation gives CASSRGGEQFF.